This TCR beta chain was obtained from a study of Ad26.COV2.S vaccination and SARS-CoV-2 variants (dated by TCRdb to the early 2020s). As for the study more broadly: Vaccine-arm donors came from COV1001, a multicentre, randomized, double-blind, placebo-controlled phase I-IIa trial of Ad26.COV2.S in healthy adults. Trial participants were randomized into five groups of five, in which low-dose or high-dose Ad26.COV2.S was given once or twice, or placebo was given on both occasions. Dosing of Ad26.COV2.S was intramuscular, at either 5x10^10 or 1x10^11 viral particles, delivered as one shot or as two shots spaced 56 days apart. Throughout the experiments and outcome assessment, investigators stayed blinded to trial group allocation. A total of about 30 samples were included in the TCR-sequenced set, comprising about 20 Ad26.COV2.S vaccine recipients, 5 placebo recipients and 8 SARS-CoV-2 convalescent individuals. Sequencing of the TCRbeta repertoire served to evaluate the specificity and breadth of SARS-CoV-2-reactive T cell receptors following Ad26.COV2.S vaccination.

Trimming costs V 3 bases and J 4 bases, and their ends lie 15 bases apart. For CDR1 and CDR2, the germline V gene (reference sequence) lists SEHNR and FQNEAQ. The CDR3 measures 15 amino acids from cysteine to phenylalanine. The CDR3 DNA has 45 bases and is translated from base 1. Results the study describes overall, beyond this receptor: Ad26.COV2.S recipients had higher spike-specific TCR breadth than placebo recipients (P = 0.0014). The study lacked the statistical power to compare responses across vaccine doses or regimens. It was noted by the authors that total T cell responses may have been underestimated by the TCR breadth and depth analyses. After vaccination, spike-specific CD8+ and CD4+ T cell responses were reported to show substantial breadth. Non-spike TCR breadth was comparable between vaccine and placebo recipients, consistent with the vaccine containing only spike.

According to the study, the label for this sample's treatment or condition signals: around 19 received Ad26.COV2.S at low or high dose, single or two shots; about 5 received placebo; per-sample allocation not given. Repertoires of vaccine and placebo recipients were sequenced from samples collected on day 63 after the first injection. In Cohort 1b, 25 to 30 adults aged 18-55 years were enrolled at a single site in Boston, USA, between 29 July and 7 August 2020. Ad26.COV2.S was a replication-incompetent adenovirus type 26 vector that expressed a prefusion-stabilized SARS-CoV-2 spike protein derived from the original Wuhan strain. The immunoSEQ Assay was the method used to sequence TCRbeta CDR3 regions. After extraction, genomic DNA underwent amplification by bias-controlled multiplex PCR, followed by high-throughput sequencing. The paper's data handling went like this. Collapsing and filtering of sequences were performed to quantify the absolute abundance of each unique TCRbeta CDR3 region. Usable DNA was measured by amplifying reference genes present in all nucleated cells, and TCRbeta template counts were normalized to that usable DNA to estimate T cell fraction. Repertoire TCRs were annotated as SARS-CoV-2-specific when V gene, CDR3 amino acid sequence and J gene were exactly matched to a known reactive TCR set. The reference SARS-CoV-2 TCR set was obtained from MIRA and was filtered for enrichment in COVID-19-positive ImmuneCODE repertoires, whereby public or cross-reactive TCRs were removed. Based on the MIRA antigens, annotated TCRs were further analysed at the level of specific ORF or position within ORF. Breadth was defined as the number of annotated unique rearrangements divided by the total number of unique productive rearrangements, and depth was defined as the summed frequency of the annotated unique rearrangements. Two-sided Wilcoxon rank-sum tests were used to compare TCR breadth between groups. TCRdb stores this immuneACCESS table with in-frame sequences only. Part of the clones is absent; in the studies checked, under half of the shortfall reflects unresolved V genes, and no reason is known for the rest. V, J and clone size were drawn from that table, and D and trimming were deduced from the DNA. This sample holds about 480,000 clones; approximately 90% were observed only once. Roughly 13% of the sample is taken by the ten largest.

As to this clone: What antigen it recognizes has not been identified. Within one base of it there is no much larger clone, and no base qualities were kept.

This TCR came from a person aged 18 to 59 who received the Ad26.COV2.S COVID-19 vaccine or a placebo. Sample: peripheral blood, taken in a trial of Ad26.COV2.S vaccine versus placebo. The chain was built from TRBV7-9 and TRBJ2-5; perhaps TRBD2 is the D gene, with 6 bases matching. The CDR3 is CASSFVGGVVETQYF. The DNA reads TGTGCCAGCAGCTTTGTGGGAGGAGTGGTAGAGACCCAGTACTTC. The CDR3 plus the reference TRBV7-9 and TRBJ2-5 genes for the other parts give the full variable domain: DTGVSQNPRHKITKRGQNVTFRCDPISEHNRLYWYRQTLGQGPEFLTYFQNEAQLEKSRLLSDRFSAERPKGSFSTLEIQRTEQGDSAMYLCASSFVGGVVETQYFGPGTRLLVL.